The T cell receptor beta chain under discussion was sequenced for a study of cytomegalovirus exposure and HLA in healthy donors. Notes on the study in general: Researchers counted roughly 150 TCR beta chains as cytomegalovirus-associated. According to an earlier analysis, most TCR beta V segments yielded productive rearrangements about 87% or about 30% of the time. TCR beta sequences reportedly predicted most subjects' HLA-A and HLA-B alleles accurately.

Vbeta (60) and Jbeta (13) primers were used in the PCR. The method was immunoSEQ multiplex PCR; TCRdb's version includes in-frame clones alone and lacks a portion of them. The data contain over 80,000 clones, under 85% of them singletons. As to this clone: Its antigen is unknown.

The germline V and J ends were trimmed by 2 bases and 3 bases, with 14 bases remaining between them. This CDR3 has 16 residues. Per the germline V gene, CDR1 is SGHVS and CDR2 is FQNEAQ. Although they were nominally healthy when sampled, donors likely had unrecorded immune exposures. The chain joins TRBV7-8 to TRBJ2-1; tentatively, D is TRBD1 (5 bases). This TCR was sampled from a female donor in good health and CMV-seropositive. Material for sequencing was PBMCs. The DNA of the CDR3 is TGTGCCAGCAGCTTATTCTCCACAGGACGCTACAATGAGCAGTTCTTC. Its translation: CASSLFSTGRYNEQFF.